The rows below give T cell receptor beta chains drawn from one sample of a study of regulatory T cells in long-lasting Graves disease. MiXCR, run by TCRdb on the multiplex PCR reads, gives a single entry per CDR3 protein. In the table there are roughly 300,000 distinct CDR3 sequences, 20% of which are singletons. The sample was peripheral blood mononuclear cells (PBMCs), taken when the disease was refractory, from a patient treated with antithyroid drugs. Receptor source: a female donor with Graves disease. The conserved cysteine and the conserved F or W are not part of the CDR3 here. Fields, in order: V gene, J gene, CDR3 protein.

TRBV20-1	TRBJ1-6	SARRGATIQSPLH
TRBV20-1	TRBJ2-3	SQGLSSGVTDTQY
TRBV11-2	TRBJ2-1	ASRLLAGGKEQF
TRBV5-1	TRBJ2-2	ASSSTSGYGGELF
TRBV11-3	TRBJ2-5	ASSPGTGLAETQY
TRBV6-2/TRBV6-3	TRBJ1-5	ASTWTPQQPQH
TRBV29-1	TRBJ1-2	SVGGRLDFYGYT
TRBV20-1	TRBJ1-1	SARGMLGGFTEAF
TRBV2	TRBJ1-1	ASRASEGAYLEAF
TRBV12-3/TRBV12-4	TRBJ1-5	ASSFGQFQPQH
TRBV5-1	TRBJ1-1	ASSTGAQITEAF
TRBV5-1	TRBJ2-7	ASSLDLGTYEQY
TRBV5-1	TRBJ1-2	ASSLLSDSYGYT
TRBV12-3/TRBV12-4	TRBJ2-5	ASSLFLFEGQGLETQY
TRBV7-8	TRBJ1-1	ASSLTHRRTEAF
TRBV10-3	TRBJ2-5	AISNLGLAGPQETQY
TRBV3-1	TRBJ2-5	ASSPWTSGRWTQY
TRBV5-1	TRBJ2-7	ASSPQGYYEQY
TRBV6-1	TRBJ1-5	ASRTGFQPQH
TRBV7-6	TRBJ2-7	ASSFGRGRGKGYEQY
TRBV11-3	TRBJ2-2	ASRYQDTVTGELF
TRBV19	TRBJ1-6	ASGPLFALH
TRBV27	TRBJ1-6	ASSLSRPNPSSYNSPLH
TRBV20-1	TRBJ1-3	SAGETGNTIY